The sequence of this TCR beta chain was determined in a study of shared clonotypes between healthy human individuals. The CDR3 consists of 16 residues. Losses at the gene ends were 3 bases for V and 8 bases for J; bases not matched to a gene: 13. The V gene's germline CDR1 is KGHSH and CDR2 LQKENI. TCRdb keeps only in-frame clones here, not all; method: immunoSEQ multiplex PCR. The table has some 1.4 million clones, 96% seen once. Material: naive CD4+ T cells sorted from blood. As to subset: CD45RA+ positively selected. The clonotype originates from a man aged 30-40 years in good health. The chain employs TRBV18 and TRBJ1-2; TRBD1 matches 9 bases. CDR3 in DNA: TGTGCCAGCTCACCCCATCCCCCGGACAGGGGCTCCGGCTACACCTTC. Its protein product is CASSPHPPDRGSGYTF.